This T cell receptor (beta chain) was obtained from a study of identical twins. Worth noting for this clonotype: Antigen: not known.

Template switching added a universal primer site; cDNA carried unique molecular identifiers. TCRdb used MiXCR to reprocess the 5' RACE reads, holding one entry per CDR3 protein. The sample lists some 1,600,000 distinct CDR3 sequences, roughly 35% occurring once. Overall study results and limits: Reduced insertions were recorded for abundant cord blood beta clonotypes, with no such pattern in memory repertoires.

V was cut by 6 bases and J by 11 bases, with 22 bases left in between. The CDR3 has 13 residues. The germline gives CDR1 SQVTM, CDR2 ANQGSEA. V usage is TRBV29-1 and J usage is TRBJ2-5, with D perhaps matching TRBD2 (7 bases). The sequenced material came from cord blood. The TCR sequence derives from a newborn girl in good health. The CDR3 region has the DNA TGCAGCGTAGGGGGACTACTTTACAATGAGCAGTACTTC. Amino acids: CSVGGLLYNEQYF. Variable domain in full (rest from reference TRBV29-1 and TRBJ2-5): SAVISQKPSRDICQRGTSLTIQCQVDSQVTMMFWYRQQPGQSLTLIATANQGSEATYESGFVIDKFPISRPNLTFSTLTVSNMSPEDSSIYLCSVGGLLYNEQYFGPGTRLLVL.